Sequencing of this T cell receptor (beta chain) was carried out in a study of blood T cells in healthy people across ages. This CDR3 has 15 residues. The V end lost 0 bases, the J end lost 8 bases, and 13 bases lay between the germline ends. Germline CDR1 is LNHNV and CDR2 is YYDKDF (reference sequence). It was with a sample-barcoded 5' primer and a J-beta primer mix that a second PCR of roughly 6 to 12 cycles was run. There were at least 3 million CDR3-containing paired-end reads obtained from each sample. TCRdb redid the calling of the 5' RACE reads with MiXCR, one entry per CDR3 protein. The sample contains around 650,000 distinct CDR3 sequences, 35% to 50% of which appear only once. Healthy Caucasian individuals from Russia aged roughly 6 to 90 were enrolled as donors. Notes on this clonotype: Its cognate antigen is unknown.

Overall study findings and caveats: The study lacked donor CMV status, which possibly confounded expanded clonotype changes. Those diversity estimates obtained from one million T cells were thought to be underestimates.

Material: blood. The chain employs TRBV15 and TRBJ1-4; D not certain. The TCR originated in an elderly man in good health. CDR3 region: CATSRDPGASEKLFF. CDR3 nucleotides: TGTGCCACCAGCAGAGATCCGGGAGCATCCGAAAAACTGTTTTTT. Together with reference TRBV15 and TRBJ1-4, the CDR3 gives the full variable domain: DAMVIQNPRYQVTQFGKPVTLSCSQTLNHNVMYWYQQKSSQAPKLLFHYYDKDFNNEADTPDNFQSRRPNTSFCFLDIRSPGLGDTAMYLCATSRDPGASEKLFFGSGTQLSVL.